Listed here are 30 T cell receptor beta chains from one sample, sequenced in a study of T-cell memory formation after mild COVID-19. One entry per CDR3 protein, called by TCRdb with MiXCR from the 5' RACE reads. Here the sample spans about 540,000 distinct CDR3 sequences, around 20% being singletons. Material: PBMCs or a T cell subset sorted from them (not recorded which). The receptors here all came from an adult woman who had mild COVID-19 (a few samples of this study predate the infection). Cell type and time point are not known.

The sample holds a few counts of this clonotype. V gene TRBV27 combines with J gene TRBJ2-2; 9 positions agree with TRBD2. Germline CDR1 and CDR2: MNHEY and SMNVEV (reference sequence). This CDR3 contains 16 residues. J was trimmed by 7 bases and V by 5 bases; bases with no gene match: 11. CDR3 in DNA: TGTGCCAGCAGTCCGGAGAGACTAGCGGCCGACGGGGAGCTGTTTTTT. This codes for CASSPERLAADGELFF.

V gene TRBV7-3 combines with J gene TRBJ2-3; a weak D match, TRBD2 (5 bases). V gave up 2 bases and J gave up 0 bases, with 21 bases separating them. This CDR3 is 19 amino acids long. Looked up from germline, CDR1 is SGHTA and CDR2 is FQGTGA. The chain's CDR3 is CASSLSAAIPGRSTDTQYF. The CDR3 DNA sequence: TGTGCCAGCAGCTTATCCGCCGCGATCCCGGGAAGGAGCACAGATACGCAGTATTTT.

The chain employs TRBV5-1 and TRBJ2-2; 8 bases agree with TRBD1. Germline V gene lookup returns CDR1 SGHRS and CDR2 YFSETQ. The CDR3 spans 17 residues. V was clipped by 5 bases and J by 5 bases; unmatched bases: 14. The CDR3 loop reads CASRSPVSDRVTGELFF. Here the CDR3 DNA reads TGCGCCAGCAGGAGTCCGGTGTCGGACAGGGTAACCGGGGAGCTGTTTTTT.

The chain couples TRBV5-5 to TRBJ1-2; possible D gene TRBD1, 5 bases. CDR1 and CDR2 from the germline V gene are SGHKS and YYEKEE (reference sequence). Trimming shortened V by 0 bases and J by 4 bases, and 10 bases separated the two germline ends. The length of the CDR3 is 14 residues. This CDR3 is CASSLVDNGYGYTF. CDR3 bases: TGTGCCAGCAGCTTGGTGGACAACGGCTATGGCTACACCTTC.

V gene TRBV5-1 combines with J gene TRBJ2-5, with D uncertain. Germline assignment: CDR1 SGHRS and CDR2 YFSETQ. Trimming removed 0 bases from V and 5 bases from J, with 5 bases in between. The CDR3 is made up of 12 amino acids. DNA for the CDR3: TGCGCCAGCAGCTTGGACGGGGAGACCCAGTACTTC. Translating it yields CASSLDGETQYF.

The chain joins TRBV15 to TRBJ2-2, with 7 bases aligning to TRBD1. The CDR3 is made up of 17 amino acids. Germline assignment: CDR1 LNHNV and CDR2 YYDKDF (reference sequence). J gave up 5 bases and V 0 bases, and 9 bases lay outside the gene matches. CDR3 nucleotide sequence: TGTGCCACCAGCAGAGATCTTGGTCAGGGGGTAACCGGGGAGCTGTTTTTT. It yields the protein CATSRDLGQGVTGELFF.

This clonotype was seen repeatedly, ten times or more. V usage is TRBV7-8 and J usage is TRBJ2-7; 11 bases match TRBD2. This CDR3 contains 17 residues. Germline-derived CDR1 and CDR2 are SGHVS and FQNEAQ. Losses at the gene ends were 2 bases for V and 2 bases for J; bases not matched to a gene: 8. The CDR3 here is CASSLKLAGAGPYEQYF. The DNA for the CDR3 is TGTGCCAGCAGCTTAAAACTAGCGGGAGCGGGGCCCTACGAGCAGTACTTC.

CDR3 bases: TGTGCCAGCTCACCAGATGGACAGGGGATGAACACTGAAGCTTTCTTT. Amino acid sequence: CASSPDGQGMNTEAFF. The chain carries TRBV18 and TRBJ1-1; the match to TRBD1 covers 9 bases. The CDR3 consists of 16 residues. Germline CDR1 and CDR2: KGHSH and LQKENI. J gave up 0 bases and V 2 bases, and 4 bases lay outside the gene matches. The full variable domain, with the rest looked up from reference TRBV18 and TRBJ1-1, is NAGVMQNPRHLVRRRGQEARLRCSPMKGHSHVYWYRQLPEEGLKFMVYLQKENIIDESGMPKERFSAEFPKEGPSILRIQQVVRGDSAAYFCASSPDGQGMNTEAFFGQGTRLTVV.

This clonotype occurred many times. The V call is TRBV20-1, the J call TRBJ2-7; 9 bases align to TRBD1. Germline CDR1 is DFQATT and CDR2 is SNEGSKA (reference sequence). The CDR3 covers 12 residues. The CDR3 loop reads CSAGQGSYEQYF. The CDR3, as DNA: TGCAGCGCGGGACAGGGCTCCTACGAGCAGTACTTC.

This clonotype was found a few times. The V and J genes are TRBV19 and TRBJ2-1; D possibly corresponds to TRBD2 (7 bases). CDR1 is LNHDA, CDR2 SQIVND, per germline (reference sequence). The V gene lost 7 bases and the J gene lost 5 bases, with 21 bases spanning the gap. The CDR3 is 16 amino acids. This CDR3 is CASIPGVAGHDNEQFF. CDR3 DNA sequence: TGTGCCAGTATCCCAGGGGTAGCGGGCCACGACAATGAGCAGTTCTTC.

Here the CDR3 DNA reads TGCGCCAGCAGTCGCTCAAGGACTAGCGGGGGCGCAGATACGCAGTATTTT. This codes for CASSRSRTSGGADTQYF. The rearrangement joins TRBV23-1 to TRBJ2-3; TRBD2 matches 13 bases. TRBV23-1 is sorted into the ORF group, with uncertain function. There are 17 residues in the CDR3. Losses at the gene ends were 4 bases for V and 4 bases for J; bases not matched to a gene: 8.

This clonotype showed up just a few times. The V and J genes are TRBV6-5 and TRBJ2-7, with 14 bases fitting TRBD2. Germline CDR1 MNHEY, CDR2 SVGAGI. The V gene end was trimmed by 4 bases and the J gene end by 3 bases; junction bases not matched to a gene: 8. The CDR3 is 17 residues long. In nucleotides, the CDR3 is TGTGCCAGCAGTTCACACTCCGGGACTAGCGGGGGCTACGAGCAGTACTTC. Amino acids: CASSSHSGTSGGYEQYF.

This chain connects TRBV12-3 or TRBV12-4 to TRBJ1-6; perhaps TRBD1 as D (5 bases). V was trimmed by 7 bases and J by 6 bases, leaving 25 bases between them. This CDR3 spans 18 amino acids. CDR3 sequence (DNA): TGTGCCAGCACCTCAAGTCGGGCAAAGGGGAGGATTAATTCACCCCTCCACTTT. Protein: CASTSSRAKGRINSPLHF.

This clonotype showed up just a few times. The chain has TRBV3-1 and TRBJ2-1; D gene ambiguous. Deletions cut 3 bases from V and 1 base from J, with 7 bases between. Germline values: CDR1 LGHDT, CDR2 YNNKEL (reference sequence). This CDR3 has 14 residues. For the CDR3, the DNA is TGTGCCAGCAGCCATCTTGTTTCCTACAATGAGCAGTTCTTC. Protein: CASSHLVSYNEQFF.

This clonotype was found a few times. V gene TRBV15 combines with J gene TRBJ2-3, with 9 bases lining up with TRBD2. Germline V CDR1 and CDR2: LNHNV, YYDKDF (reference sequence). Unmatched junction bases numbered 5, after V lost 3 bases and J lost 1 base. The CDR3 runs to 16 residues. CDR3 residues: CATSSPRTSGTDTQYF. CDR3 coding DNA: TGTGCCACCAGCAGCCCCCGGACTAGCGGCACAGATACGCAGTATTTT.

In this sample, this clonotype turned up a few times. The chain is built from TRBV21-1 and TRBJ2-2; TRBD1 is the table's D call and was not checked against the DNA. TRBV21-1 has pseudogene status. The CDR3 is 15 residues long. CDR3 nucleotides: TGTGCCAGCAGCAAAACAGGACGGGACACCGGGGAGCTGTTTTTT. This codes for CASSKTGRDTGELFF.

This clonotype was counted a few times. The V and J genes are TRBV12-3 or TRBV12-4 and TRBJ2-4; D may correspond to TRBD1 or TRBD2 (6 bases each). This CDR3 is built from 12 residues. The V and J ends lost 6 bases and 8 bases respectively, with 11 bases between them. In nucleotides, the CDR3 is TGTGCCAGCAGCACGGGGGCAGACATTCAGTACTTC. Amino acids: CASSTGADIQYF.

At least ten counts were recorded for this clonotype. The CDR3 nucleotides read TGTGCCAGCTCCGGGCCGGGACAACTCGGAACGTCCGGTTTGGTCGCTTTCTTT. Its protein product is CASSGPGQLGTSGLVAFF. The chain employs TRBV18 and TRBJ1-1; D is perhaps TRBD1 (6 bases). This CDR3 region has 18 residues. The germline gives CDR1 KGHSH, CDR2 LQKENI. V was shortened by 6 bases and J by 11 bases, with 34 bases between the two germline ends.

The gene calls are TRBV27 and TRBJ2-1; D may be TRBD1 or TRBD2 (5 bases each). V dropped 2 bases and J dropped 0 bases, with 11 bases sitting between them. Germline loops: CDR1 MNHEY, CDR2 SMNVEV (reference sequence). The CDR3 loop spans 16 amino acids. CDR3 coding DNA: TGTGCCAGCAGTTTAATCGGGACGAGCTCCTACAATGAGCAGTTCTTC. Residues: CASSLIGTSSYNEQFF.

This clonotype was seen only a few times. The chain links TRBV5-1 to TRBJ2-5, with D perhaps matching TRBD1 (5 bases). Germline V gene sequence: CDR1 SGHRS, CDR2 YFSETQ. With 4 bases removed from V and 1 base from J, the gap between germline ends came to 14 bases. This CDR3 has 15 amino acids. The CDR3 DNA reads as TGCGCCAGCAGCCGGGTGGGGCAGATCCAAGAGACCCAGTACTTC. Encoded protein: CASSRVGQIQETQYF.

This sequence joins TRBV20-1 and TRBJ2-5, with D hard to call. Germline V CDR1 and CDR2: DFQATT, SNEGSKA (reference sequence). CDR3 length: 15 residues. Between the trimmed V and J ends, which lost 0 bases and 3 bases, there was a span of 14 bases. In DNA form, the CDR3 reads TGCAGTGCTAGAGATCCACTTAACCCCGAAGAGACCCAGTACTTC. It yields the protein CSARDPLNPEETQYF.

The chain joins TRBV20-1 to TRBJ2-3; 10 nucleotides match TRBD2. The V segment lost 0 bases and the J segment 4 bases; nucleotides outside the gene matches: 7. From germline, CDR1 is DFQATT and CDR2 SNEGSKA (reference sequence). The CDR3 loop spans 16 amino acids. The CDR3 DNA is TGCAGTGCTAGAGATGATCTAGCGGGAGAGTCAGATACGCAGTATTTT. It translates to CSARDDLAGESDTQYF.

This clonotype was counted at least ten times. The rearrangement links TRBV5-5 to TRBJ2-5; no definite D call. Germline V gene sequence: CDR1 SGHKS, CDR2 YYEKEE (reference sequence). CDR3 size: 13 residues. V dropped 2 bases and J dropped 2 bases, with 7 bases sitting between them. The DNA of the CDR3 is TGTGCCAGCAGCTTTGTACGGCAAGAGACCCAGTACTTC. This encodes CASSFVRQETQYF.

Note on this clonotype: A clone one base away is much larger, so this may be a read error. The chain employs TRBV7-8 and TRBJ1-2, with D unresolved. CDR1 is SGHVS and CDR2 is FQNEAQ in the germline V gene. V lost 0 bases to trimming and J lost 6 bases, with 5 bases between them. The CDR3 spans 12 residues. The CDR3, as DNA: TGTGCCAGCAGCTTAGCGAGGGATGGCTACACCTTC. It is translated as CASSLARDGYTF.

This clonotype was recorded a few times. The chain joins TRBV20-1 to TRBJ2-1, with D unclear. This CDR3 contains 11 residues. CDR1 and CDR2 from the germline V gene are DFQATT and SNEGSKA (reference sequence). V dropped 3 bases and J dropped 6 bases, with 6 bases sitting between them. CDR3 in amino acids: CSASRANEQFF. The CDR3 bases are TGCAGTGCTAGTAGGGCCAATGAGCAGTTCTTC.

This CDR3 reads CATGNRPSYEQYF. Here the CDR3 DNA reads TGTGCCACAGGGAATCGCCCTTCCTACGAGCAGTACTTC. The chain carries TRBV12-3 or TRBV12-4 and TRBJ2-7, with D perhaps matching TRBD1 (5 bases). V lost 10 bases, J lost 1 base, and 14 bases lay in between. The CDR3 contains 13 residues.

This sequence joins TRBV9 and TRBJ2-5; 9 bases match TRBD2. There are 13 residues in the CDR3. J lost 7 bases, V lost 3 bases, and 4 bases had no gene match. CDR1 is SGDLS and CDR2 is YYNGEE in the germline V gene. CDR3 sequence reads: CASSAAGGVTQYF. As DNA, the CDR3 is TGTGCCAGCAGCGCAGCGGGAGGTGTGACCCAGTACTTC.

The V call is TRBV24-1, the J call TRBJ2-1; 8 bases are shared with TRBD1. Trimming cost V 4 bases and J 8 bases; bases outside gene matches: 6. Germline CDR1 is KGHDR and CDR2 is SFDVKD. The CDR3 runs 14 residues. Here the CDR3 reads CATSDRTGWDEQFF. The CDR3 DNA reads TGTGCCACCAGTGACCGGACAGGGTGGGATGAGCAGTTCTTC.

The CDR3 loop reads CATSRKRSEETQYF. The CDR3 bases are TGTGCCACCAGCAGAAAACGGTCCGAAGAGACCCAGTACTTC. The chain uses TRBV15 and TRBJ2-5; no clear D. The germline V and J ends were trimmed by 2 bases and 3 bases, with 10 bases remaining between them. The CDR3 consists of 14 residues. The germline V gene has CDR1 LNHNV and CDR2 YYDKDF (reference sequence).

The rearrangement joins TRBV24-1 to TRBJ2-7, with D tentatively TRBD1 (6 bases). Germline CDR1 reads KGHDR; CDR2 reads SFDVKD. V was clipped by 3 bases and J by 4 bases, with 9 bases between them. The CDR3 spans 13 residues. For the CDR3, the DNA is TGTGCCACCAGTGATGAGGACAGTTACGAGCAGTACTTC. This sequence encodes CATSDEDSYEQYF.